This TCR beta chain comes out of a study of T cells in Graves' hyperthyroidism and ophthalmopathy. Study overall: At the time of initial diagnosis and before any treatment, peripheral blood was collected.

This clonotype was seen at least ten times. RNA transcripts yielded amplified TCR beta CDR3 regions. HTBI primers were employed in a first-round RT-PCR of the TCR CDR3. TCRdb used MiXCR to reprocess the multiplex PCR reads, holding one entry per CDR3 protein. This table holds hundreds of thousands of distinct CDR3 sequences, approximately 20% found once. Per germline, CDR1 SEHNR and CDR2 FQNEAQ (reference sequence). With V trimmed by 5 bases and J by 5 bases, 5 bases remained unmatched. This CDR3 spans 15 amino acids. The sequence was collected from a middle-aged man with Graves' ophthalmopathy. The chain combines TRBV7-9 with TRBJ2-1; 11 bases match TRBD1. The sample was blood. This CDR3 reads CASSQRDRGDNEQFF. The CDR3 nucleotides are TGTGCCAGCAGCCAGCGGGACAGGGGGGACAATGAGCAGTTCTTC.